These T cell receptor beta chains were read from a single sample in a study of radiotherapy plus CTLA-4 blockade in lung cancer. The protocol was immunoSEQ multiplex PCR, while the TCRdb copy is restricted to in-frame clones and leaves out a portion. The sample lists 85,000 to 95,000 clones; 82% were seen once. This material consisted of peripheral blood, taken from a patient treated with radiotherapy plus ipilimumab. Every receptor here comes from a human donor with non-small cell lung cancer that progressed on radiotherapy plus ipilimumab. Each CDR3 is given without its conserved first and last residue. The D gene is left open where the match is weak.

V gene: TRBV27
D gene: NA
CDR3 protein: ASSLRNSINEQF

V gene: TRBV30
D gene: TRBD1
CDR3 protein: AWNRGLGTEAF

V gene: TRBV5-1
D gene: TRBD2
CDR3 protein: ASSTLAGRETQY

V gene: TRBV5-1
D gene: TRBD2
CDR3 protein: ASSLTSGMYEQY

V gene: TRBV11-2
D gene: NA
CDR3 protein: ASSQHSNMNTEAF

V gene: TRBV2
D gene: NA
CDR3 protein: ASTEMVPASEQF

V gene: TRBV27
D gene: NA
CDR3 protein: ASSLNRALVYEQY

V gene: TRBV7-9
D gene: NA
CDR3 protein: ASSAAGNSYEQY

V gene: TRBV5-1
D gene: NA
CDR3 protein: ASRQQGWRTDTQY

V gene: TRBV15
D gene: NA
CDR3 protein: ATSTGQGGETQY

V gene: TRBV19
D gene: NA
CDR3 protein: ASSTGDSYEQY

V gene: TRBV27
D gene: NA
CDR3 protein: ASSAPRQGEEEQF

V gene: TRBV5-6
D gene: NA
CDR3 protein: ASSWDIANTGELF

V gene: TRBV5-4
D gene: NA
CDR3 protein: ASSARRQVDETQY

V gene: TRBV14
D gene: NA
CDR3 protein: ASSQDGGAGVETQY

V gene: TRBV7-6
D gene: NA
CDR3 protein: ASSPSVDGTGELF

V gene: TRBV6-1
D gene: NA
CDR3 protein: ASSERDTGTDGYT

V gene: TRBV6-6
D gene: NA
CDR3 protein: ASSYSVGLDTQY

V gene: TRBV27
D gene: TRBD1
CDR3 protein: ASSLSSTGERHYGYT

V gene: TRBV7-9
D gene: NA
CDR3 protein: ASSPGSSGTTYGYT

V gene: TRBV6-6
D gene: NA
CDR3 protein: ASTQGREETQY

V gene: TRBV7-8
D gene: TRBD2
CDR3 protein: ASSPRTSADEQF

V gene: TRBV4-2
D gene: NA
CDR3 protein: ASSPAGNYGYT

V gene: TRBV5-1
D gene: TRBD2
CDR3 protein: ASMGSGGPGDEQF

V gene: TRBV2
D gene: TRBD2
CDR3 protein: ASNFASGRIADTQY

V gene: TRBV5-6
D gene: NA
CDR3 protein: ASSLGTGRAYGYT

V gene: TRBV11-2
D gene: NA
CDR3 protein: ASSSNQGSNQPQH

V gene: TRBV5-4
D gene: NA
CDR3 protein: ASSDVRNEQF

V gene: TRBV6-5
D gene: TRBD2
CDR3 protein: ASSYSGTSVYEQY

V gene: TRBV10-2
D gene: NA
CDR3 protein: ASRGSGNTEAF

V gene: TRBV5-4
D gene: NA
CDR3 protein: ASSPPPKGGTGELF

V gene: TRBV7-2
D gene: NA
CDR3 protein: ASSLSLTSANEQF

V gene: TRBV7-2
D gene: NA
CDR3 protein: ASSHRVRGTEAF

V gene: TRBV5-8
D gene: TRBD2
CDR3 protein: ASSLVSGRRYNEQF

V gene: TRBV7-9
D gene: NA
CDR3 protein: ASRRLGTQY

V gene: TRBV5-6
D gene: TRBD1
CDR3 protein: ASSLRDREVEKLF

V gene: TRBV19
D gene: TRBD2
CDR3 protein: ASSITSSGSITNIQY

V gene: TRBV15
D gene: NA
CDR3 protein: ATQLAGEETQY

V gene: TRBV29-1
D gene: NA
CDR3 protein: SVDNGYT

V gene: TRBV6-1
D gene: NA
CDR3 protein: ASSGKITDTQY

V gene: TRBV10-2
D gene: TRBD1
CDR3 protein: ASRQGAAYEQY

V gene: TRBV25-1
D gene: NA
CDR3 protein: ASSDAGTDTQY

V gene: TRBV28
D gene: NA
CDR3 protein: ASSIRGAEGYT

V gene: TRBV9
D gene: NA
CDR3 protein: ASSVGGRSNEQF

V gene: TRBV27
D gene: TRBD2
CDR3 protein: ASSLSMGLAGDPDTQY

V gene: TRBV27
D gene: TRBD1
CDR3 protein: ASSLTGKTEMNTEAF

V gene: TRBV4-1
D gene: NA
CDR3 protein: ASSQEIAGVSSGANVLT

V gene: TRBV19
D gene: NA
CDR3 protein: ASSSGATYEQY

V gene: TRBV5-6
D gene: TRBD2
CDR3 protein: ASSLVIWRESDEQF

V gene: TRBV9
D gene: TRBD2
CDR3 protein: ASSVEVGTSGLDEQF